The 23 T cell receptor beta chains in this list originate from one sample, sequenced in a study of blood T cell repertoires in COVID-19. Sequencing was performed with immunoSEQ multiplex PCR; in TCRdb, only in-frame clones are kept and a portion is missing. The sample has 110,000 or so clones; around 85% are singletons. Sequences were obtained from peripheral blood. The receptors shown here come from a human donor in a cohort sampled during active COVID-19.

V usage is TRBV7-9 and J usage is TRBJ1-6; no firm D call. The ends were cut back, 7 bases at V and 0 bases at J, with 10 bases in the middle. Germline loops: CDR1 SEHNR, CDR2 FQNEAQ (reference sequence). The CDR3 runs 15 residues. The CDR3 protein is CASIAGSSYNSPLHF. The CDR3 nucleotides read TGTGCCAGCATCGCGGGGAGCTCCTATAATTCACCCCTCCACTTT.

CDR3 coding DNA: TGCGCCAGCAGCTTGGGAGGGGGAGTATACGAGCAGTACTTC. Translated, it gives CASSLGGGVYEQYF. The J gene is TRBJ2-7, the V gene TRBV5-1; possible D gene TRBD1, 6 bases. The germline V and J ends were trimmed by 0 bases and 4 bases, with 11 bases remaining between them. CDR3 size: 14 residues. Germline-derived CDR1 and CDR2 are SGHRS and YFSETQ.

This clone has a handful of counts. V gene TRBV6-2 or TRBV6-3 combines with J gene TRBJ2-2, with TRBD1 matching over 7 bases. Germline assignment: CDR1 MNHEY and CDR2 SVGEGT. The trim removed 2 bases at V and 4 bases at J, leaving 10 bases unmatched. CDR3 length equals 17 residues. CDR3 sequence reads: CASSYRPTGSGTGELFF. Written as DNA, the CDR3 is TGTGCCAGCAGTTACAGACCGACAGGGTCGGGCACCGGGGAGCTGTTTTTT.

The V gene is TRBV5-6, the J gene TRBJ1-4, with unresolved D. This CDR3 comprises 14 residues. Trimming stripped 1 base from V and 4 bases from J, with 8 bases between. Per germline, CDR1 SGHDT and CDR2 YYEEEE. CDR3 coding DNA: TGTGCCAGCAGCTTGTCGGGAGTTAATGAAAAACTGTTTTTT. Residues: CASSLSGVNEKLFF.

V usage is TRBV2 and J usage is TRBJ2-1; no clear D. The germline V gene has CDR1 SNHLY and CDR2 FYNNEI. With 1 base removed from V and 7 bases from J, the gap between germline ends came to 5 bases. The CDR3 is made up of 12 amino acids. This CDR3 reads CASSEDWNEQFF. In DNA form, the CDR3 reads TGTGCCAGCAGTGAAGACTGGAATGAGCAGTTCTTC.

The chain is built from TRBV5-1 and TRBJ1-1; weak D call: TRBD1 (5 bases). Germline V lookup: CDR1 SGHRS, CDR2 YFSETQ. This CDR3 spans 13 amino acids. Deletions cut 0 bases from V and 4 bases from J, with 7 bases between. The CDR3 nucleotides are TGCGCCAGCAGCTTGGGACAGAGCACTGAAGCTTTCTTT. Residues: CASSLGQSTEAFF.

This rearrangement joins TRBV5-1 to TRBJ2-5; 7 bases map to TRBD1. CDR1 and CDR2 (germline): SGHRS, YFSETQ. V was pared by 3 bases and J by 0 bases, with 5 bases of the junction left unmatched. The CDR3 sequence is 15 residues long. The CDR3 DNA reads TGCGCCAGCAGCTCGGGACAGCCGTACCAAGAGACCCAGTACTTC. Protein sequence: CASSSGQPYQETQYF.

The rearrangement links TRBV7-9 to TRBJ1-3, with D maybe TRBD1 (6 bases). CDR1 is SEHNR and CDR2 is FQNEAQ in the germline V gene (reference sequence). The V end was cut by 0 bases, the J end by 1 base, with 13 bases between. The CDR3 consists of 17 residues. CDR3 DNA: TGTGCCAGCAGCTTAGCTACAGCACAGGGATCTGGAAACACCATATATTTT. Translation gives CASSLATAQGSGNTIYF. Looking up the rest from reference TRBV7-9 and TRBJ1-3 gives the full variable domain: DTGVSQNPRHKITKRGQNVTFRCDPISEHNRLYWYRQTLGQGPEFLTYFQNEAQLEKSRLLSDRFSAERPKGSFSTLEIQRTEQGDSAMYLCASSLATAQGSGNTIYFGEGSWLTVV.

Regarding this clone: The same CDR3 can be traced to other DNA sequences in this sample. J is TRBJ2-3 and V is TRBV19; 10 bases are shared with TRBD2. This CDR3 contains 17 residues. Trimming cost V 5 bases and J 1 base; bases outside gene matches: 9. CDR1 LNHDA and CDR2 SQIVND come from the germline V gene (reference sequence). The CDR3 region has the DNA TGTGCCAGTAGTGCCCGCCTAGCGGGGGACGGCACAGATACGCAGTATTTT. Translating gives CASSARLAGDGTDTQYF.

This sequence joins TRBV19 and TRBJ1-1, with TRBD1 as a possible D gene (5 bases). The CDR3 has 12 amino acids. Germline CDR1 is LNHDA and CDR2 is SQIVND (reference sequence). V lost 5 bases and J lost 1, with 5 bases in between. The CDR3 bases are TGTGCCAGTAGTGACAGGAACACTGAAGCTTTCTTT. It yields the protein CASSDRNTEAFF. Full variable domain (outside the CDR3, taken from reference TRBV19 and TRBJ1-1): DGGITQSPKYLFRKEGQNVTLSCEQNLNHDAMYWYRQDPGQGLRLIYYSQIVNDFQKGDIAEGYSVSREKKESFPLTVTSAQKNPTAFYLCASSDRNTEAFFGQGTRLTVV.

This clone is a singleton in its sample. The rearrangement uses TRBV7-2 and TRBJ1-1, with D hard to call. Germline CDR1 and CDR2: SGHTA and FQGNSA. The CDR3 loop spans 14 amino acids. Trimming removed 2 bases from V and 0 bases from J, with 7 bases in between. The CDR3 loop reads CASSLTRLNTEAFF. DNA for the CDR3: TGTGCCAGCAGCTTAACCAGGTTGAACACTGAAGCTTTCTTT. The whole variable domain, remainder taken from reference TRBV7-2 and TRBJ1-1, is GAGVSQSPSNKVTEKGKDVELRCDPISGHTALYWYRQSLGQGLEFLIYFQGNSAPDKSGLPSDRFSAERTGGSVSTLTIQRTQQEDSAVYLCASSLTRLNTEAFFGQGTRLTVV.

The CDR3, as DNA: TGTGCCAGCAGCCTGGGGCTTTACGAGCAGTACTTC. Translation gives CASSLGLYEQYF. The chain has TRBV28 and TRBJ2-7; possible D gene TRBD1, 5 bases. This CDR3 is 12 amino acids long. Germline V gene data show CDR1 as MDHEN and CDR2 as SYDVKM. Trimming took 6 bases from V and 4 from J, leaving 10 bases between them.

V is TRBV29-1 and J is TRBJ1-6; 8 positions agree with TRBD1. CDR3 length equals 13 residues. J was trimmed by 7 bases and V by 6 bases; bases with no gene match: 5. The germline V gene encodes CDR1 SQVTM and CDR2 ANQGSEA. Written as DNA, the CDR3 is TGCAGCGTCCTGACAGGGGTCAATTCACCCCTCCACTTT. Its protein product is CSVLTGVNSPLHF.

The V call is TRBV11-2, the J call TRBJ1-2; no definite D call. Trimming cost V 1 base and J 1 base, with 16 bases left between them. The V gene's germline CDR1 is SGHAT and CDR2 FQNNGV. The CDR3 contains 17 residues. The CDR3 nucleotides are TGTGCCAGCAGCTTAGTAGGCACGCCAAGGAGTAACTATGGCTACACCTTC. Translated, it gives CASSLVGTPRSNYGYTF.

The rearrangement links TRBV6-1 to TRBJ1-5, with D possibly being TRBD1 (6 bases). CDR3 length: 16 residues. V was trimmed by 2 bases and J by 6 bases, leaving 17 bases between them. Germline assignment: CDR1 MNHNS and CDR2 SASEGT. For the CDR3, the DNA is TGTGCCAGCAGTGAACGACAGGCTACTGAGGGTCAGCCCCAGCATTTT. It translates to CASSERQATEGQPQHF.

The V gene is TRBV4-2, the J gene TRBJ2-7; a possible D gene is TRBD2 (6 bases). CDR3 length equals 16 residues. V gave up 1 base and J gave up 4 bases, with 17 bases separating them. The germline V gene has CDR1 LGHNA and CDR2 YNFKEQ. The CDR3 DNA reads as TGTGCCAGCAGCCAAGGGCGGGCGGGGACTCTTTACGAGCAGTACTTC. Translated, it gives CASSQGRAGTLYEQYF.

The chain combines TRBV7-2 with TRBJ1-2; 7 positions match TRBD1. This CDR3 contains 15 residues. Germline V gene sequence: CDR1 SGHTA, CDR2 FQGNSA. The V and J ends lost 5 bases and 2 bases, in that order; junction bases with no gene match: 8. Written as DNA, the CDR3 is TGTGCCAGCAGCCCCCCGGGACAGCGAAACTATGGCTACACCTTC. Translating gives CASSPPGQRNYGYTF.

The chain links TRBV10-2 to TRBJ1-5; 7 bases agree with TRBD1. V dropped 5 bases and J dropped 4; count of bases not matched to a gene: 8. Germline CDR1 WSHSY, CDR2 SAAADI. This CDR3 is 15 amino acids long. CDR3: CASSRGQAGNQPQHF. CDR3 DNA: TGCGCCAGCAGTCGTGGACAGGCAGGGAATCAGCCCCAGCATTTT.

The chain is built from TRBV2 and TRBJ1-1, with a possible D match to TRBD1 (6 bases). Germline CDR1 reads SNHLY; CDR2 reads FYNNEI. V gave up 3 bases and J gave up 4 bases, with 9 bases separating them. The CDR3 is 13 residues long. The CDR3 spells CASSELRGTEAFF. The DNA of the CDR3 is TGTGCCAGCAGTGAGCTCAGGGGCACTGAAGCTTTCTTT. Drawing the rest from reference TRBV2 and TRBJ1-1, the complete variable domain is EPEVTQTPSHQVTQMGQEVILRCVPISNHLYFYWYRQILGQKVEFLVSFYNNEISEKSEIFDDQFSVERPDGSNFTLKIRSTKLEDSAMYFCASSELRGTEAFFGQGTRLTVV.

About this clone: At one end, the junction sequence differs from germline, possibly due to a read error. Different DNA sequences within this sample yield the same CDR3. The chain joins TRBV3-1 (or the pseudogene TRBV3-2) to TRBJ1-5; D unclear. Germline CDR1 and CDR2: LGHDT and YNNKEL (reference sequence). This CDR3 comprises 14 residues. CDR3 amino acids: CASSQGHTNQPQHF. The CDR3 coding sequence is TGCGCCAGCAGCCAAGGGCACACCAATCAGCCCCAGCATTTT.

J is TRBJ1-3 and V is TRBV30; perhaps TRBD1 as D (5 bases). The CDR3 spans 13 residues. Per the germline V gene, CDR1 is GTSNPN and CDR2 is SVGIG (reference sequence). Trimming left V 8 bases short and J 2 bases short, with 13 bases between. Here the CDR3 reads CAGRDSPGNTIYF. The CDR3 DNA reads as TGTGCCGGACGAGACAGTCCTGGAAACACCATATATTTT.

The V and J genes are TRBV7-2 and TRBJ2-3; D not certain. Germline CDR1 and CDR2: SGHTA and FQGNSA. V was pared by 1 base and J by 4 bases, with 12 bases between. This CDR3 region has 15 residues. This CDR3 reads CASSLGSLIADTQYF. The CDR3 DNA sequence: TGTGCCAGCAGCTTAGGGTCGCTAATAGCAGATACGCAGTATTTT.

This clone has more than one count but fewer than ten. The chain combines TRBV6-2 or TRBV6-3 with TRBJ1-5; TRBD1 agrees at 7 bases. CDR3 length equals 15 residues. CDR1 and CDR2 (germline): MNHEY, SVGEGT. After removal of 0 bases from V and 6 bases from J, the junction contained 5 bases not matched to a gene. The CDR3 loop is CASSYSRGLGQPQHF. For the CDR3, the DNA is TGTGCCAGCAGTTACTCGAGGGGGCTTGGTCAGCCCCAGCATTTT.